This entry lists 7 T cell receptor beta chains sequenced from one sample in a study of CD8 T cells in Susac syndrome. After extraction with the RNeasy kit, about 0.5 to 1 ug of the RNA was reverse transcribed using random hexamers. TCRdb re-called the immunoSEQ multiplex PCR reads with MiXCR, one entry per CDR3 protein. Of 180,000 or so distinct CDR3 sequences in the sample, about 95% are singletons; the top ten hold over 0.08%. The sample consisted of CD4+ T cells from PBMCs. The receptors derive from a human donor in good health.

The chain couples TRBV20-1 to TRBJ2-7; D unclear. The CDR3 has 11 residues. CDR1 DFQATT and CDR2 SNEGSKA come from the germline V gene (reference sequence). V was pared by 6 bases and J by 7 bases, with 13 bases between. CDR3 sequence reads: CSATTSTEQYF. The CDR3 DNA is TGCAGTGCCACGACCAGTACTGAGCAGTACTTC.

This chain joins TRBV5-6 and TRBJ2-3; D uncertain. The CDR3 has 14 amino acids. V lost 0 bases and J lost 2, with 7 bases in between. Germline CDR1 and CDR2: SGHDT and YYEEEE. DNA of the CDR3: TGTGCCAGCAGCTTGGGCCGGTTCACAGATACGCAGTATTTT. Translated, it gives CASSLGRFTDTQYF.

The rearrangement joins TRBV30 to TRBJ2-5, with 10 bases fitting TRBD2. CDR1 and CDR2 (germline): GTSNPN, SVGIG (reference sequence). The CDR3 loop spans 15 amino acids. V gave up 4 bases and J gave up 4 bases; unmatched junction bases: 9. The CDR3 nucleotides are TGTGCCTGGAACCCTAGCGGGAGTGGGGGAGAGACCCAGTACTTC. It encodes CAWNPSGSGGETQYF.

This chain links TRBV3-1 with TRBJ1-2; D gene ambiguous. The CDR3 totals 17 residues. Germline values: CDR1 LGHDT, CDR2 YNNKEL (reference sequence). V was pared by 0 bases and J by 0 bases, with 14 bases between. CDR3 residues: CASSQEHMLLANYGYTF. Here the CDR3 DNA reads TGTGCCAGCAGCCAAGAACACATGCTGCTTGCTAACTATGGCTACACCTTC.

The V call is TRBV27, the J call TRBJ2-7, with TRBD2 matching 7 bases. The V and J ends lost 2 bases and 3 bases, in that order; junction bases with no gene match: 7. CDR3 length equals 15 residues. CDR1 and CDR2 (germline): MNHEY, SMNVEV (reference sequence). CDR3: CASSLKASGVYEQYF. DNA of the CDR3: TGTGCCAGCAGTTTAAAAGCTAGCGGAGTCTACGAGCAGTACTTC.

The chain combines TRBV27 with TRBJ2-1, with 10 positions matching TRBD1. Looked up from germline, CDR1 is MNHEY and CDR2 is SMNVEV (reference sequence). J lost 6 bases, V lost 6 bases, and 14 bases had no gene match. The CDR3 totals 17 residues. The CDR3 sequence is CASSSDQGDRGFNEQFF. In nucleotides, the CDR3 is TGTGCCAGCAGCTCAGACCAGGGGGACAGGGGTTTCAATGAGCAGTTCTTC.

The rearrangement uses TRBV3-1 and TRBJ2-3, with TRBD1 matching 7 bases. The CDR3 extends over 15 amino acids. Germline CDR1 LGHDT, CDR2 YNNKEL (reference sequence). The V segment lost 1 base and the J segment 3 bases; nucleotides outside the gene matches: 4. CDR3 amino acids: CASSQGQGYTDTQYF. CDR3 bases: TGTGCCAGCAGCCAAGGACAGGGTTATACAGATACGCAGTATTTT.